Presented here are 18 T cell receptor beta chains from one specimen sequenced in a study of blood T cells in healthy people across ages. Combining a sample-barcoded 5' primer with a J-beta primer mix, a second PCR ran for roughly 6 to 11 cycles. TCRdb re-called the 5' RACE reads with MiXCR, one entry per CDR3 protein. Of about 1.6 million distinct CDR3 sequences in the sample, about 31% were seen once. The sequenced material came from blood. The origin of the receptors is a woman in her twenties or thirties in good health.

This clonotype was detected a few times. The chain has TRBV5-1 and TRBJ2-1; 10 bases line up with TRBD2. J gave up 4 bases and V 3 bases, and 7 bases lay outside the gene matches. The CDR3 sequence is 16 residues long. The germline CDR1 and CDR2 sequences are SGHRS and YFSETQ. CDR3 sequence: CASSSALAGVYNEQFF. For the CDR3, the DNA is TGCGCCAGCAGCTCAGCTCTAGCGGGAGTTTACAATGAGCAGTTCTTC.

V is TRBV20-1 and J is TRBJ2-2; 12 bases align to TRBD2. V lost 2 bases and J lost 3; bases outside the gene matches: 1. CDR1 and CDR2 from the germline V gene are DFQATT and SNEGSKA (reference sequence). This CDR3 comprises 15 residues. The CDR3 DNA is TGCAGTGCTAGATGGACTAGCGGGGACACCGGGGAGCTGTTTTTT. It yields the protein CSARWTSGDTGELFF.

The rearrangement links TRBV14 to TRBJ1-2; tentative D call: TRBD1 (5 bases). The CDR3 contains 14 residues. Trimming took off 3 bases at V and 10 bases at J, with 18 bases between the two ends. CDR1 and CDR2 from the germline V gene are SGHDN and FVKESK. CDR3 DNA sequence: TGTGCCAGCAGCCATTGGACCCAGGGTAATATCTACACCTTC. Translated: CASSHWTQGNIYTF.

This chain connects TRBV20-1 to TRBJ1-1; D is perhaps TRBD1 (5 bases). In germline, CDR1 is DFQATT, CDR2 SNEGSKA (reference sequence). The CDR3 is 13 residues long. Between the trimmed V and J ends, which lost 1 base and 4 bases, there was a span of 10 bases. CDR3 protein: CSARGGGSTEAFF. CDR3 DNA sequence: TGCAGTGCTAGAGGTGGGGGTAGCACTGAAGCTTTCTTT.

The chain links TRBV5-1 to TRBJ2-3; D is unresolved. The CDR3 sequence is 13 residues long. Germline V gene lookup returns CDR1 SGHRS and CDR2 YFSETQ. The germline V and J ends were trimmed by 0 bases and 5 bases, with 7 bases remaining between them. The CDR3 DNA reads TGCGCCAGCAGCTTGGGAATTCTAGATACGCAGTATTTT. Translation gives CASSLGILDTQYF.

Comments on this clonotype: A much larger clonotype is one base distant, so this may be a read error. As the CDR3 is not closed by the conserved phenylalanine or tryptophan, this likely results from a read error. DNA for the CDR3: TGCAGTGGGGCGAGCACTAGCGGGAGCTACGAGCAGTACTCC. It encodes CSGASTSGSYEQYS. The chain couples TRBV20-1 to TRBJ2-5; 11 bases line up with TRBD2. The end of the DNA aligns better with TRBJ2-7, so the J call may be wrong. Germline-derived CDR1 and CDR2 are DFQATT and SNEGSKA (reference sequence). The CDR3 loop spans 14 amino acids.

The chain has TRBV19 and TRBJ2-1, with 8 bases matching TRBD2. Per the germline V gene, CDR1 is LNHDA and CDR2 is SQIVND (reference sequence). The CDR3 contains 15 residues. The V and J ends lost 1 base and 8 bases, in that order; junction bases with no gene match: 7. For the CDR3, the DNA is TGTGCCAGTAGTATAGCGGCGGGAGGCGACTATGAGCAGTTCTTC. Amino acids: CASSIAAGGDYEQFF.

This clonotype was counted a few times. The J gene is TRBJ2-7, the V gene TRBV10-3; 7 positions agree with TRBD2. V lost 4 bases to trimming and J lost 1 base; unmatched junction nucleotides: 4. The CDR3 loop spans 14 amino acids. Germline V gene data show CDR1 as ENHRY and CDR2 as SYGVKD. CDR3: CAISAERESYEQYF. The CDR3 DNA reads TGTGCCATCAGTGCGGAGCGGGAATCCTACGAGCAGTACTTC.

This rearrangement joins TRBV12-3 or TRBV12-4 to TRBJ1-1, with a weak D call TRBD1 (5 bases). The ends were cut back, 0 bases at V and 5 bases at J, with 10 bases in the middle. The CDR3 extends over 14 amino acids. CDR3 DNA sequence: TGTGCCAGCAGTTTAGCATCGGGGGTGACTGAAGCTTTCTTT. Amino acids: CASSLASGVTEAFF.

This clonotype has just a few counts. Mismatch with germline at one junction end may stem from a read error. The rearrangement links TRBV20-1 to TRBJ1-2; no clear D. The germline V gene has CDR1 DFQATT and CDR2 SNEGSKA (reference sequence). The CDR3 totals 15 residues. The CDR3 nucleotides read TGCGGTGCTAGAGATTTCGGGCAGGCGAACTATGGCTACACCTTC. Translating it yields CGARDFGQANYGYTF.

The J gene is TRBJ1-2, the V gene TRBV10-3; D is unresolved. CDR1 and CDR2 from the germline V gene are ENHRY and SYGVKD. Trimming cost V 0 bases and J 4 bases, with 6 bases left between them. This CDR3 contains 13 residues. For the CDR3, the DNA is TGTGCCATCAGTGAGTCCCAGGCCTATGGCTACACCTTC. Its protein product is CAISESQAYGYTF.

The table lists this clonotype with many counts. The rearrangement uses TRBV29-1 and TRBJ2-4; 10 positions agree with TRBD2. V lost 2 bases, J lost 2 bases, and 12 bases stayed unmatched. Germline V lookup: CDR1 SQVTM, CDR2 ANQGSEA. This CDR3 is built from 18 residues. CDR3 in amino acids: CSVEIWSSGSGTKNIQYF. The CDR3 bases are TGCAGCGTTGAAATCTGGTCTAGCGGGAGCGGGACCAAAAACATTCAGTACTTC.

A few counts support this clonotype. The V call is TRBV2, the J call TRBJ2-7; D possibly corresponds to TRBD2 (5 bases). The CDR3 runs to 13 residues. V was clipped by 9 bases and J by 3 bases, with 15 bases between them. Per germline, CDR1 SNHLY and CDR2 FYNNEI. The CDR3 sequence is CASIRGTDYEQYF. In DNA, the CDR3 is TGTGCCAGTATTCGGGGAACGGACTACGAGCAGTACTTC.

In nucleotides, the CDR3 is TGTGCCAGCAGTCGATCATTAGCGGGGGCCTTTGGCACCTACGAGCAGTACTTC. The encoded protein is CASSRSLAGAFGTYEQYF. This chain links TRBV6-5 with TRBJ2-7, with 9 bases matching TRBD2. V was pared by 5 bases and J by 2 bases, with 16 bases of the junction left unmatched. This CDR3 has 18 amino acids. CDR1 is MNHEY and CDR2 is SVGAGI in the germline V gene.

This sequence joins TRBV20-1 and TRBJ2-4; 7 bases agree with TRBD2. Germline trimming cut 6 bases from V and 7 bases from J; bases unmatched to any gene: 9. The CDR3 loop spans 13 amino acids. Per the germline V gene, CDR1 is DFQATT and CDR2 is SNEGSKA (reference sequence). The CDR3 DNA is TGCAGTGCCCCGGGGGGTGGGGGGAACATTCAGTACTTC. Residues: CSAPGGGGNIQYF.

To note about this clonotype: Possible read error: a much larger clone is one base away. The rearrangement joins TRBV29-1 to TRBJ1-2, with D hard to call. The V end lost 6 bases, the J end lost 7 bases, and 18 bases lay between the germline ends. The CDR3 length is 13 residues. Per germline, CDR1 SQVTM and CDR2 ANQGSEA. CDR3 in amino acids: CSVSAGTGCGYTF. The CDR3 nucleotides read TGCAGCGTCTCCGCGGGCACTGGCTGTGGCTACACCTTC.

Points on this clonotype: Compared with germline, one end of the junction differs, possibly owing to a read error. This chain uses TRBV5-1 with TRBJ1-2, with no clear D. Germline-derived CDR1 and CDR2 are SGHRS and YFSETQ. The CDR3 has 14 amino acids. For the CDR3, the DNA is TGCGCCAGCAGCTTGGAACGGGCCGACTACGGCTACACCTTC. This codes for CASSLERADYGYTF. The full variable domain, in which reference TRBV5-1 and TRBJ1-2 provide the parts outside the CDR3, is KAGVTQTPRYLIKTRGQQVTLSCSPISGHRSVSWYQQTPGQGLQFLFEYFSETQRNKGNFPGRFSGRQFSNSRSEMNVSTLELGDSALYLCASSLERADYGYTFGSGTRLTVV.

The rearrangement uses TRBV27 and TRBJ2-7; 7 bases map to TRBD1. V gave up 5 bases and J gave up 6 bases; unmatched junction bases: 25. The CDR3 covers 19 residues. Germline loops: CDR1 MNHEY, CDR2 SMNVEV (reference sequence). The CDR3 reads CASSIAGTAKGVGFGEQYF. The CDR3 DNA reads as TGTGCCAGCAGTATCGCCGGGACAGCCAAAGGAGTGGGGTTCGGCGAGCAGTACTTC.